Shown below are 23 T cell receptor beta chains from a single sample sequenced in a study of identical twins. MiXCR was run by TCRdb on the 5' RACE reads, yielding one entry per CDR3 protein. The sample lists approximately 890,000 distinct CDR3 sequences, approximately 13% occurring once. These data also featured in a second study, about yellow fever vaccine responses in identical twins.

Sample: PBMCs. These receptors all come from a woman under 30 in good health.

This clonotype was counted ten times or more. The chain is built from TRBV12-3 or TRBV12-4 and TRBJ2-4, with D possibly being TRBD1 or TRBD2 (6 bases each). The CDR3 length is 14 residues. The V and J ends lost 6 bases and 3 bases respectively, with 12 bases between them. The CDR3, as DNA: TGTGCCAGCAGACCCGCGGGACACAAAAACATTCAGTACTTC. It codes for CASRPAGHKNIQYF.

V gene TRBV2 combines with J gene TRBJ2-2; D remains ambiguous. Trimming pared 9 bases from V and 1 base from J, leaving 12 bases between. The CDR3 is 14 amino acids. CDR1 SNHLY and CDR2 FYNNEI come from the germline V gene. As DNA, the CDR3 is TGTGCCAGTACCCGGTGGGGGAACACCGGGGAGCTGTTTTTT. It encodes CASTRWGNTGELFF.

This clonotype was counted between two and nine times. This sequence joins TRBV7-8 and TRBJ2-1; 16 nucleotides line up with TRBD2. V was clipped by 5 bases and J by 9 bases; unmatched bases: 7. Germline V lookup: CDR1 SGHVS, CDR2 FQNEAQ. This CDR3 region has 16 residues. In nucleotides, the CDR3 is TGTGCCAGCAGCCAAGGGACTAGCGGGAGGGCCGCTGAGCAGTTCTTC. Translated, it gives CASSQGTSGRAAEQFF.

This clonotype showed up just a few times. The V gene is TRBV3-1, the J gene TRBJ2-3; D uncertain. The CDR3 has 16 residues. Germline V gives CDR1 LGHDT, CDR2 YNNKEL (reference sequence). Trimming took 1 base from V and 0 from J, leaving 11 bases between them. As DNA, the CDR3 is TGTGCCAGCAGCCAAGCAGTAACGGTTAGCACAGATACGCAGTATTTT. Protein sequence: CASSQAVTVSTDTQYF.

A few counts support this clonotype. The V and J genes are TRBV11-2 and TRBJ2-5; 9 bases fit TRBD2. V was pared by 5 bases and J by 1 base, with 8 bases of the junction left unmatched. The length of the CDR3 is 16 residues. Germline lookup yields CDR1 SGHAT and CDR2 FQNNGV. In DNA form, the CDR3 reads TGTGCCAGCAGCGTCGTAGCGGGGGTTCCCCAAGAGACCCAGTACTTC. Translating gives CASSVVAGVPQETQYF.

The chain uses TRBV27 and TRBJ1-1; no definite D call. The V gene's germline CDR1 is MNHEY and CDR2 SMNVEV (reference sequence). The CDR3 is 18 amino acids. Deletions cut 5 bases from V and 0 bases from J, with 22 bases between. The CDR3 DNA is TGTGCCAGCAGTCTCTCTACGCCCGGAACCGACATGAACACTGAAGCTTTCTTT. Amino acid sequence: CASSLSTPGTDMNTEAFF.

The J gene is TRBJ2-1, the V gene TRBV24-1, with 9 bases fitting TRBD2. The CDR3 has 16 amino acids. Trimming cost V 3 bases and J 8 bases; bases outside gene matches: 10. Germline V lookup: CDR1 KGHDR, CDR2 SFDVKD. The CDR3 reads CATSDIAGVLGHEQFF. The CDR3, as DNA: TGTGCCACCAGTGATATAGCGGGAGTTCTGGGGCATGAGCAGTTCTTC.

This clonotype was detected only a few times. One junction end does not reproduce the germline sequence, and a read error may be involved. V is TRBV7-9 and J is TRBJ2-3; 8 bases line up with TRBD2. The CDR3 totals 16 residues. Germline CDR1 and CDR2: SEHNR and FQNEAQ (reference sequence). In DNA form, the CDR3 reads TGTGCCAGCAGCACCCCGGGACTAGAGGCCCCAGATACGCATTATTTT. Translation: CASSTPGLEAPDTHYF. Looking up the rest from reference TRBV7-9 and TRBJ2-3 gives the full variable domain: DTGVSQNPRHKITKRGQNVTFRCDPISEHNRLYWYRQTLGQGPEFLTYFQNEAQLEKSRLLSDRFSAERPKGSFSTLEIQRTEQGDSAMYLCASSTPGLEAPDTHYFGPGTRLTVL.

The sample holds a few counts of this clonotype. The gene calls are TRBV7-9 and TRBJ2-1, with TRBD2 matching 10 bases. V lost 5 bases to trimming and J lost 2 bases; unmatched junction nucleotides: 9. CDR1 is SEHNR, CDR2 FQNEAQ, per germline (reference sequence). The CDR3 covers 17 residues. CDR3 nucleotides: TGTGCCAGCAGCCCACCGGGACTAGCGAAGACCTACAATGAGCAGTTCTTC. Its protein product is CASSPPGLAKTYNEQFF.

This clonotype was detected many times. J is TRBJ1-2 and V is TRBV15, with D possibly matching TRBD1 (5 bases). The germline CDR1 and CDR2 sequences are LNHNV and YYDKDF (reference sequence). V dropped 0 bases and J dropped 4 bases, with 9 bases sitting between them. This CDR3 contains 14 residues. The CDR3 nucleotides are TGTGCCACCAGCAGAGACAGGGATACCTATGGCTACACCTTC. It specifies CATSRDRDTYGYTF. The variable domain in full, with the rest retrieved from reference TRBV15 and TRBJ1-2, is DAMVIQNPRYQVTQFGKPVTLSCSQTLNHNVMYWYQQKSSQAPKLLFHYYDKDFNNEADTPDNFQSRRPNTSFCFLDIRSPGLGDTAMYLCATSRDRDTYGYTFGSGTRLTVV.

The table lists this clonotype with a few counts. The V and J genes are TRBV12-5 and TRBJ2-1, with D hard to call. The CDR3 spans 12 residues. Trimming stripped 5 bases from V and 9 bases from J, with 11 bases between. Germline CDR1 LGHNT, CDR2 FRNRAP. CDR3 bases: TGTGCTAGTGGTGCCTTAGTTGCTGAGCAGTTCTTC. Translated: CASGALVAEQFF.

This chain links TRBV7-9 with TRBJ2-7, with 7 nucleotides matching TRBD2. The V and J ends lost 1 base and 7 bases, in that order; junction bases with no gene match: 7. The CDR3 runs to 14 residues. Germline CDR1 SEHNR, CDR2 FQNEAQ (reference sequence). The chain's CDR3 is CASSLVAGPMEQYF. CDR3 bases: TGTGCCAGCAGCTTAGTAGCGGGCCCTATGGAGCAGTACTTC.

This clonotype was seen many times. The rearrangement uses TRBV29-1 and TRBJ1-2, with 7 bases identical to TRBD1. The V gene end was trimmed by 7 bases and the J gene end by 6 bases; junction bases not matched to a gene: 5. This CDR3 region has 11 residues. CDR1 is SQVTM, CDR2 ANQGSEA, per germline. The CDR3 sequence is CSAGQVDGYTF. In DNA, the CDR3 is TGCAGCGCTGGACAGGTTGATGGCTACACCTTC.

CDR3 sequence reads: CASSDESRLYSNQPQHF. The CDR3 nucleotides are TGTGCCAGCAGTGATGAGTCCCGACTCTATAGCAATCAGCCCCAGCATTTT. This chain connects TRBV28 to TRBJ1-5; D gene unclear. The CDR3 is 17 residues long. The germline CDR1 and CDR2 sequences are MDHEN and SYDVKM. The V end lost 5 bases, the J end lost 0 bases, and 17 bases lay between the germline ends.

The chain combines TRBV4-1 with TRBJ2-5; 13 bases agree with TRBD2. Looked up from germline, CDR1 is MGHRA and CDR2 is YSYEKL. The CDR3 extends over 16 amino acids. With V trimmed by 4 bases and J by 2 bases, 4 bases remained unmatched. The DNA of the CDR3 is TGCGCCAGCAGCCCCGGGACTAGCGGGGTTCAAGAGACCCAGTACTTC. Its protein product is CASSPGTSGVQETQYF.

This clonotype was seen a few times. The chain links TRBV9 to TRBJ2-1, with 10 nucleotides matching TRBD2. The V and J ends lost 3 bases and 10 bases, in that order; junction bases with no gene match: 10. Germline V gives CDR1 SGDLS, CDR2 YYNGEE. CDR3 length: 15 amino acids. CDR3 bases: TGTGCCAGCAGCGGCCACAGGACTAGCGGCTGGGAGCAGTTCTTC. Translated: CASSGHRTSGWEQFF.

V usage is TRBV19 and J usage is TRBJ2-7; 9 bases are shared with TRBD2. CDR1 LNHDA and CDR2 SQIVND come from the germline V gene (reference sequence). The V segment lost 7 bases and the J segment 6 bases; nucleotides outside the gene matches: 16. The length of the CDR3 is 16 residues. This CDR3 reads CASNSGRLAGSAEQYF. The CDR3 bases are TGTGCCAGTAACTCAGGGAGGCTAGCGGGAAGTGCCGAGCAGTACTTC.

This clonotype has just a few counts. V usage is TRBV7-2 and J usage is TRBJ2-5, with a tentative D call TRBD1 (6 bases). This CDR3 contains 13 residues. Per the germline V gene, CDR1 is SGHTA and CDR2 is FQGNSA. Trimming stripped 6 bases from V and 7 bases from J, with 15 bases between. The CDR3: CASRQGQLRTQYF. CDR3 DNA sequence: TGTGCCAGCAGGCAGGGGCAGCTGAGGACCCAGTACTTC.

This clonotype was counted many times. CDR3 nucleotide sequence: TGTGCCAGCAGCTTAGGGGCTAGCGGGGGGGCCTCAGCCTACAATGAGCAGTTCTTC. It is translated as CASSLGASGGASAYNEQFF. The chain uses TRBV11-1 and TRBJ2-1; 12 nucleotides align to TRBD2. The CDR3 has 19 amino acids. Per germline, CDR1 SGHAT and CDR2 FQDESV (reference sequence). The V segment lost 1 base and the J segment 2 bases; nucleotides outside the gene matches: 9.

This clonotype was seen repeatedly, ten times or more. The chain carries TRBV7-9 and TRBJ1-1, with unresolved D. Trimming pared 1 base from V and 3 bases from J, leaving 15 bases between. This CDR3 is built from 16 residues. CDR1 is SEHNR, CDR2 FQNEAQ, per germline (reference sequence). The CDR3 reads CASSLGRTQVDTEAFF. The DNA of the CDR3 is TGTGCCAGCAGCTTAGGGAGGACGCAGGTGGACACTGAAGCTTTCTTT.

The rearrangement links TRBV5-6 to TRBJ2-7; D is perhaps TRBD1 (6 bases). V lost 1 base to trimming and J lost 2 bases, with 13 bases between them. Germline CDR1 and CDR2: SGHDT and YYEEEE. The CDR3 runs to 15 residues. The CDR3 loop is CASSLKRQVAYEQYV. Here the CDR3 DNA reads TGTGCCAGCAGCTTGAAAAGACAGGTAGCCTACGAGCAGTACGTC.

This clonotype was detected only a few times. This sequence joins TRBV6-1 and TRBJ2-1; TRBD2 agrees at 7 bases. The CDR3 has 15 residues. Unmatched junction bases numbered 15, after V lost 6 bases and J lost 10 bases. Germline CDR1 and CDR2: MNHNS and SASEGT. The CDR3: CASSPLAKTSWEQFF. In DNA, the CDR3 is TGTGCCAGCAGCCCACTAGCGAAAACATCGTGGGAGCAGTTCTTC.

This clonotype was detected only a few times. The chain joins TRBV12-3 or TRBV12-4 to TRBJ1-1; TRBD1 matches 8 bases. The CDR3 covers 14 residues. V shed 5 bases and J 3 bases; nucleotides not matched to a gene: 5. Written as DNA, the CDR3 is TGTGCCAGCAGTGCGGACAGGGAGTACACTGAAGCTTTCTTT. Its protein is CASSADREYTEAFF.